These 25 T cell receptor beta chains originate from one sample sequenced in a study of tumor-infiltrating lymphocytes in localized non-small cell lung cancer. The table came from immunoSEQ multiplex PCR; TCRdb's copy has only in-frame clones and leaves some out. The sample contains some 30,000 clones, 70% to 90% of which appear only once. Source material: lung tumor tissue. These receptors originate from a human donor with non-small cell lung cancer.

This chain uses TRBV28 with TRBJ2-7; the D call may be TRBD1 or TRBD2 (5 bases each). The germline V gene encodes CDR1 MDHEN and CDR2 SYDVKM. V was pared by 4 bases and J by 0 bases, with 22 bases between. The CDR3 totals 18 residues. In DNA form, the CDR3 reads TGTGCCAGCAGTTCTGGGTCCTGGATGGGACCCAGCTCCTACGAGCAGTACTTC. Its translation is CASSSGSWMGPSSYEQYF.

This rearrangement joins TRBV25-1 to TRBJ1-1; D not certain. The germline CDR1 and CDR2 sequences are MGHDK and SYGVNS. The CDR3 is made up of 13 amino acids. The ends were cut back, 1 base at V and 4 bases at J, with 7 bases in the middle. The CDR3 here is CASSELRSTEAFF. The CDR3 region has the DNA TGTGCCAGCAGTGAATTACGCAGCACTGAAGCTTTCTTT.

The chain is built from TRBV9 and TRBJ2-2; the D is unclear. The V end lost 0 bases, the J end lost 7 bases, and 13 bases lay between the germline ends. The CDR3 has 15 amino acids. The V gene's germline CDR1 is SGDLS and CDR2 YYNGEE. The CDR3 DNA reads TGTGCCAGCAGCGTAGAAGTAGGCTTAGTCGGGGAGCTGTTTTTT. Translation: CASSVEVGLVGELFF.

The CDR3: CAQATGLGTQAFF. The DNA of the CDR3 is TGTGCCCAAGCTACAGGCCTAGGGACCCAAGCTTTCTTT. This rearrangement joins TRBV30 to TRBJ1-1; possible D gene TRBD1, 5 bases. CDR3 length equals 13 residues. Germline lookup yields CDR1 GTSNPN and CDR2 SVGIG (reference sequence). The germline V and J ends were trimmed by 8 bases and 9 bases, with 22 bases remaining between them. The whole variable domain, remainder taken from reference TRBV30 and TRBJ1-1, is SQTIHQWPATLVQPVGSPLSLECTVEGTSNPNLYWYRQAAGRGLQLLFYSVGIGQISSEVPQNLSASRPQDRQFILSSKKLLLSDSGFYLCAQATGLGTQAFFGQGTRLTVV.

The table lists this clone with a count of one. The rearrangement joins TRBV5-1 to TRBJ2-7, with D perhaps TRBD1 (5 bases). The germline V gene has CDR1 SGHRS and CDR2 YFSETQ. Between the trimmed V and J ends, which lost 9 bases and 0 bases, there was a span of 16 bases. The CDR3 is made up of 14 amino acids. CDR3: CATAWTRSSYEQYF. The CDR3, as DNA: TGCGCCACCGCCTGGACACGGAGCTCCTACGAGCAGTACTTC.

V is TRBV5-6 and J is TRBJ1-2; 7 nucleotides agree with TRBD1. CDR3 length: 17 amino acids. Germline V lookup: CDR1 SGHDT, CDR2 YYEEEE. V dropped 2 bases and J dropped 3; count of bases not matched to a gene: 13. CDR3 protein: CASSFGTALPPYYGYTF. CDR3 coding DNA: TGTGCCAGCAGCTTCGGGACAGCGCTTCCTCCCTACTATGGCTACACCTTC.

The gene calls are TRBV28 and TRBJ2-3, with 9 positions matching TRBD1. Germline V gene data show CDR1 as MDHEN and CDR2 as SYDVKM. This CDR3 region has 15 residues. Germline trimming cut 4 bases from V and 4 bases from J; bases unmatched to any gene: 6. CDR3 amino acids: CASSSPGTGPDTQYF. CDR3 bases: TGTGCCAGCAGTTCGCCCGGGACAGGGCCAGATACGCAGTATTTT.

This sequence joins TRBV27 and TRBJ1-1, with 7 nucleotides matching TRBD1. This CDR3 spans 13 amino acids. Germline CDR1 and CDR2: MNHEY and SMNVEV (reference sequence). With V trimmed by 7 bases and J by 5 bases, 7 bases remained unmatched. The chain's CDR3 is CASNSGGGTEAFF. CDR3 nucleotide sequence: TGTGCCAGCAACTCAGGGGGAGGGACTGAAGCTTTCTTT.

The gene calls are TRBV5-6 and TRBJ1-5, with TRBD1 identical over 8 bases. Germline V gene sequence: CDR1 SGHDT, CDR2 YYEEEE. V shed 4 bases, J shed 7 bases, and the junction held 13 bases outside the gene matches. There are 16 residues in the CDR3. Here the CDR3 reads CASSLLTGVGGQPQHF. CDR3 in DNA: TGTGCCAGCAGCCTACTGACAGGGGTCGGCGGGCAGCCCCAGCATTTT. The full variable domain, its missing parts supplied by reference TRBV5-6 and TRBJ1-5, is DAGVTQSPTHLIKTRGQQVTLRCSPKSGHDTVSWYQQALGQGPQFIFQYYEEEERQRGNFPDRFSGHQFPNYSSELNVNALLLGDSALYLCASSLLTGVGGQPQHFGDGTRLSIL.

The J gene is TRBJ2-5, the V gene TRBV28; 10 bases map to TRBD1. Trimming cost V 7 bases and J 9 bases; bases outside gene matches: 11. This CDR3 is built from 14 residues. Germline V gives CDR1 MDHEN, CDR2 SYDVKM. The CDR3, as DNA: TGTGCCAGCAACCGGGGACAGGGGAGGCGGCCCCAGTACTTC. Protein: CASNRGQGRRPQYF.

V is TRBV29-1 and J is TRBJ1-1; 10 bases are shared with TRBD1. Trimming cost V 7 bases and J 4 bases; bases outside gene matches: 12. Germline loops: CDR1 SQVTM, CDR2 ANQGSEA. This CDR3 region has 15 residues. The CDR3 loop reads CSARDRGAGSTEAFF. CDR3 sequence (DNA): TGCAGCGCCCGGGACAGGGGCGCAGGGAGCACTGAAGCTTTCTTT.

The V call is TRBV4-2, the J call TRBJ2-7, with D uncertain. Trimming stripped 1 base from V and 3 bases from J, with 7 bases between. This CDR3 comprises 13 residues. Germline-derived CDR1 and CDR2 are LGHNA and YNFKEQ. The CDR3 DNA reads TGTGCCAGCAGCCAAGCCCGGAGCTACGAGCAGTACTTC. Amino acids: CASSQARSYEQYF.

V is TRBV9 and J is TRBJ2-1; perhaps TRBD1 as D (5 bases). V lost 0 bases and J 1 base, leaving 8 bases between the germline ends. Germline-derived CDR1 and CDR2 are SGDLS and YYNGEE. The CDR3 is made up of 15 amino acids. The CDR3 region has the DNA TGTGCCAGCAGCGTAGGGGCAGGGTCCTACAATGAGCAGTTCTTC. This codes for CASSVGAGSYNEQFF.

J is TRBJ1-2 and V is TRBV6-1; tentative D call: TRBD1 (5 bases). The V end lost 2 bases, the J end lost 5 bases, and 9 bases lay between the germline ends. Per the germline V gene, CDR1 is MNHNS and CDR2 is SASEGT. This CDR3 comprises 13 residues. As DNA, the CDR3 is TGTGCCAGCAGTGAATCATCAGGGTATGGCTACACCTTC. Translation gives CASSESSGYGYTF.

The genes are TRBV2 and TRBJ2-1, with 8 bases aligning to TRBD1. V lost 9 bases and J lost 5; bases outside the gene matches: 6. Germline V CDR1 and CDR2: SNHLY, FYNNEI. The CDR3 extends over 13 amino acids. The CDR3 sequence is CARRDRTNNEQFF. In DNA, the CDR3 is TGTGCCAGAAGGGACAGGACCAACAATGAGCAGTTCTTC.

This clone was picked up one time. The genes are TRBV9 and TRBJ1-2; 9 bases align to TRBD1. The germline gives CDR1 SGDLS, CDR2 YYNGEE. The CDR3 sequence is 15 residues long. J was trimmed by 5 bases and V by 3 bases; bases with no gene match: 8. CDR3 in DNA: TGTGCCAGCAGCGCCCAACCCGGGACAGGGTATGGCTACACCTTC. This encodes CASSAQPGTGYGYTF.

DNA for the CDR3: TGTGCCAGCAGCCAACTAAGGGGGAGTGCTGAAGCTTTCTTT. Translating gives CASSQLRGSAEAFF. This rearrangement joins TRBV6-5 to TRBJ1-1; possibly TRBD1 for D (6 bases). The V and J ends lost 6 bases and 6 bases respectively, with 17 bases between them. The germline gives CDR1 MNHEY, CDR2 SVGAGI. The CDR3 runs 14 residues.

J is TRBJ2-7 and V is TRBV29-1; 7 nucleotides agree with TRBD2. The CDR3 is 12 amino acids. Germline-derived CDR1 and CDR2 are SQVTM and ANQGSEA. The V gene end was trimmed by 4 bases and the J gene end by 3 bases; junction bases not matched to a gene: 3. DNA for the CDR3: TGCAGCGTTGTTGGGGACTACTACGAGCAGTACTTC. This gives the protein CSVVGDYYEQYF.

The rearrangement uses TRBV18 and TRBJ1-6, with D uncertain. The length of the CDR3 is 15 residues. Germline assignment: CDR1 KGHSH and CDR2 LQKENI. With 3 bases removed from V and 9 bases from J, the gap between germline ends came to 15 bases. The CDR3 sequence is CASSPAEGWGSPLHF. The CDR3 DNA follows: TGTGCCAGCTCACCGGCCGAGGGATGGGGTTCACCCCTCCACTTT.

The chain carries TRBV14 and TRBJ1-2, with D perhaps matching TRBD1 (5 bases). Per the germline V gene, CDR1 is SGHDN and CDR2 is FVKESK. V was trimmed by 1 base and J by 8 bases, leaving 14 bases between them. This CDR3 has 14 residues. The CDR3 region is CASSQGSGTLGYTF. Here the CDR3 DNA reads TGTGCCAGCAGCCAAGGGTCCGGGACGCTCGGCTACACCTTC.

V usage is TRBV19 and J usage is TRBJ2-7; 7 nucleotides match TRBD1. The CDR3 spans 13 residues. The germline V gene has CDR1 LNHDA and CDR2 SQIVND (reference sequence). Trimming took 5 bases from V and 1 from J; bases not matched to a gene: 2. CDR3 in amino acids: CASSPGQSYEQYF. The CDR3 nucleotides read TGTGCCAGTAGTCCGGGACAGTCCTACGAGCAGTACTTC.

The table lists this clone with a few counts. The chain is built from TRBV10-2 and TRBJ1-2; possible D gene TRBD1, 6 bases. This CDR3 region has 12 residues. Germline assignment: CDR1 WSHSY and CDR2 SAAADI. Trimming left V 8 bases short and J 7 bases short, with 14 bases between. CDR3 in amino acids: CASVAGVSGYTF. The CDR3, as DNA: TGCGCCAGCGTCGCAGGGGTTAGTGGCTACACCTTC.

This clone was picked up one time. The chain is built from TRBV9 and TRBJ1-1, with TRBD1 as a possible D gene (5 bases). Trimming pared 4 bases from V and 0 bases from J, leaving 28 bases between. The CDR3 has 20 residues. The V gene's germline CDR1 is SGDLS and CDR2 YYNGEE. CDR3 sequence (DNA): TGTGCCAGCAGCCAACAGGAGATCGGGTTTACACCAAAGATGAACACTGAAGCTTTCTTT. This codes for CASSQQEIGFTPKMNTEAFF.

The V gene is TRBV7-2, the J gene TRBJ2-1; 7 bases align to TRBD1. Germline assignment: CDR1 SGHTA and CDR2 FQGNSA. This CDR3 is built from 13 residues. The V segment lost 8 bases and the J segment 10 bases; nucleotides outside the gene matches: 11. CDR3 DNA: TGTGCCAGCGGGTTCAACAGGGGTGGCGAGCAGTTCTTC. As protein: CASGFNRGGEQFF.

This chain uses TRBV5-1 with TRBJ1-2; D unclear. The CDR3 loop spans 13 amino acids. Per the germline V gene, CDR1 is SGHRS and CDR2 is YFSETQ. The V end lost 2 bases, the J end lost 2 bases, and 7 bases lay between the germline ends. The CDR3 sequence is CASSFGQNYGYTF. The CDR3 bases are TGCGCCAGCAGCTTTGGCCAAAACTATGGCTACACCTTC.